Each of the 20 T cell receptor beta chains below was sequenced from the same sample in a study of cytomegalovirus exposure and HLA in healthy donors. The PCR employed 60 Vbeta primers together with 13 Jbeta primers. Data came from immunoSEQ multiplex PCR; TCRdb stores just in-frame clones and leaves some out. The sample lists 100,000 or so clones, roughly 70% occurring once. Sequenced input: PBMCs. The receptors here all came from a man aged 35 to 55 in good health and CMV-seronegative.

This clone showed up just a few times. The gene calls are TRBV4-2 and TRBJ1-6, with a possible D match to TRBD1 (5 bases). Germline CDR1 is LGHNA and CDR2 is YNFKEQ. This CDR3 is built from 13 residues. Between the trimmed V and J ends, which lost 8 bases and 7 bases, there was a span of 12 bases. The CDR3 sequence is CASHPDRNSPLHF. The DNA for the CDR3 is TGTGCCAGCCACCCCGACAGAAATTCACCCCTCCACTTT.

J is TRBJ1-1 and V is TRBV29-1; TRBD1 matches 8 bases. Germline CDR1 is SQVTM and CDR2 is ANQGSEA. The CDR3 extends over 19 amino acids. Trimming removed 3 bases from V and 1 base from J; junction bases left unmatched: 19. As DNA, the CDR3 is TGCAGCGTTGATTATCTCCCGGGACAGGTATACGATAAGAACACTGAAGCTTTCTTT. Amino acids: CSVDYLPGQVYDKNTEAFF.

The chain's CDR3 is CASSLGSGPSYEQYF. CDR3 nucleotides: TGTGCCAGCAGCTTAGGTAGTGGTCCCTCCTACGAGCAGTACTTC. The chain uses TRBV7-6 and TRBJ2-7; D unclear. This CDR3 region has 15 residues. Germline assignment: CDR1 SGHVS and CDR2 FNYEAQ. V gave up 1 base and J gave up 0 bases, with 10 bases separating them.

The gene calls are TRBV9 and TRBJ2-2; 14 bases map to TRBD2. V was clipped by 7 bases and J by 4 bases; unmatched bases: 6. The CDR3 has 16 amino acids. CDR1 and CDR2 from the germline V gene are SGDLS and YYNGEE. CDR3 bases: TGTGCCAGCGGGGGACTAGCGGGAGTGGGCACCGGGGAGCTGTTTTTT. Its protein is CASGGLAGVGTGELFF.

This chain joins TRBV6-5 and TRBJ1-2; a possible D gene is TRBD1 (5 bases). V was trimmed by 6 bases and J by 8 bases, leaving 10 bases between them. Germline values: CDR1 MNHEY, CDR2 SVGAGI. The CDR3 extends over 11 amino acids. CDR3 bases: TGTGCCAGCAGCGACGGGGGGGGCTACACCTTC. This codes for CASSDGGGYTF.

This rearrangement joins TRBV4-3 to TRBJ1-4; D may be TRBD1 (5 bases). The CDR3 totals 16 residues. Germline CDR1 and CDR2: LGHNA and YSLEER. V lost 0 bases, J lost 8 bases, and 16 bases lay in between. The DNA for the CDR3 is TGCGCCAGCAGCCAAGAAGGGTCGGGGGAGAAAGAAAAACTGTTTTTT. This codes for CASSQEGSGEKEKLFF.

The CDR3 loop is CASSTIRDYHVQYF. CDR3 bases: TGTGCCAGCAGCACGATCCGGGACTATCATGTGCAGTACTTC. V and J are TRBV7-8 and TRBJ2-7, with 7 nucleotides matching TRBD2. The CDR3 consists of 14 residues. The junction had 13 bases not matched to a gene; V was cut back by 5 bases and J by 9 bases. The germline V gene encodes CDR1 SGHVS and CDR2 FQNEAQ.

The J gene is TRBJ2-5, the V gene TRBV7-2; 11 bases are a match to TRBD1. The CDR3 is 14 residues long. V was clipped by 3 bases and J by 5 bases; unmatched bases: 2. The germline CDR1 and CDR2 sequences are SGHTA and FQGNSA. This CDR3 is CASSFWTGGETQYF. CDR3 DNA sequence: TGTGCCAGCAGCTTCTGGACAGGGGGCGAGACCCAGTACTTC.

The chain carries TRBV9 and TRBJ1-1; no definite D call. V shed 4 bases and J shed 1 base, with 8 bases lying between them. This CDR3 spans 13 amino acids. Germline V lookup: CDR1 SGDLS, CDR2 YYNGEE. The CDR3: CASSPRRNTEAFF. The DNA of the CDR3 is TGTGCCAGCAGCCCCCGGAGGAACACTGAAGCTTTCTTT.

The chain recombines TRBV18 with TRBJ2-1, with a tentative D call TRBD2 (6 bases). CDR1 and CDR2 (germline): KGHSH, LQKENI. The CDR3 totals 15 residues. V was shortened by 3 bases and J by 2 bases, with 11 bases between the two germline ends. This CDR3 reads CASSPYSGTYNEQFF. CDR3 nucleotide sequence: TGTGCCAGCTCACCCTATAGCGGAACCTACAATGAGCAGTTCTTC. The full variable domain, its missing parts supplied by reference TRBV18 and TRBJ2-1, is NAGVMQNPRHLVRRRGQEARLRCSPMKGHSHVYWYRQLPEEGLKFMVYLQKENIIDESGMPKERFSAEFPKEGPSILRIQQVVRGDSAAYFCASSPYSGTYNEQFFGPGTRLTVL.

This sequence joins TRBV6-5 and TRBJ2-5; D ambiguous. Near its end, the DNA agrees better with TRBJ2-7, so the J call may be wrong. Germline values: CDR1 MNHEY, CDR2 SVGAGI. The CDR3 sequence is 13 residues long. CDR3 in DNA: TGTGCCAGCAGTGCAAACAGTTACACCGAGCAGTACTTC. The encoded protein is CASSANSYTEQYF.

The chain combines TRBV6-5 with TRBJ1-3; D is unclear. With 2 bases removed from V and 0 bases from J, the gap between germline ends came to 8 bases. Germline assignment: CDR1 MNHEY and CDR2 SVGAGI. The CDR3 runs 15 residues. CDR3 DNA sequence: TGTGCCAGCAGTTACGGCCAACGCTCTGGAAACACCATATATTTT. Protein product: CASSYGQRSGNTIYF.

This clone was observed once. The rearrangement joins TRBV4-3 to TRBJ2-3; 9 bases line up with TRBD2. Germline CDR1 and CDR2: LGHNA and YSLEER. The V gene end was trimmed by 4 bases and the J gene end by 0 bases; junction bases not matched to a gene: 2. CDR3 length equals 15 residues. In nucleotides, the CDR3 is TGCGCCAGCAGCCCGACTAGCGGAAGCACAGATACGCAGTATTTT. Amino acid sequence: CASSPTSGSTDTQYF.

J is TRBJ2-2 and V is TRBV4-1; 13 positions agree with TRBD2. Looked up from germline, CDR1 is MGHRA and CDR2 is YSYEKL. The CDR3 is 18 amino acids. Trimming removed 4 bases from V and 3 bases from J; junction bases left unmatched: 8. CDR3 protein: CASSLRTSGSGDTGELFF. As DNA, the CDR3 is TGCGCCAGCAGCCTAAGGACTAGCGGGAGCGGGGACACCGGGGAGCTGTTTTTT.

The genes are TRBV28 and TRBJ1-2; 8 positions match TRBD1. This CDR3 spans 16 amino acids. V shed 6 bases, J shed 4 bases, and the junction held 13 bases outside the gene matches. Germline CDR1 and CDR2: MDHEN and SYDVKM. CDR3 protein: CASSRADRVKGYGYTF. As DNA, the CDR3 is TGTGCCAGCAGCCGAGCGGACAGGGTAAAAGGCTATGGCTACACCTTC.

This clone came up once. The chain employs TRBV6-5 and TRBJ1-6, with unresolved D. This CDR3 spans 12 amino acids. The V end was cut by 2 bases, the J end by 14 bases, with 10 bases between. Germline CDR1 and CDR2: MNHEY and SVGAGI. The CDR3 DNA follows: TGTGCCAGCAGTTACAGAGGAGCCGCCCTCCACTTT. Translating it yields CASSYRGAALHF.

The chain joins TRBV5-1 to TRBJ1-2, with TRBD1 matching 7 bases. The germline gives CDR1 SGHRS, CDR2 YFSETQ. The trim removed 3 bases at V and 6 bases at J, leaving 5 bases unmatched. The CDR3 has 13 residues. The CDR3 DNA reads TGCGCCAGCAGCTGGGGACAGTTCGATGGCTACACCTTC. Its translation is CASSWGQFDGYTF.

The chain joins TRBV2 to TRBJ2-5; D is possibly TRBD1 (5 bases). CDR3 size: 14 residues. The ends were cut back, 10 bases at V and 2 bases at J, with 17 bases in the middle. CDR1 is SNHLY and CDR2 is FYNNEI in the germline V gene. CDR3 protein: CATQQVLAQETQYF. The CDR3 region has the DNA TGTGCCACCCAACAGGTTCTCGCGCAAGAGACCCAGTACTTC.

This clone was seen only a few times. The same CDR3 is also encoded by other DNA sequences in this sample. This sequence joins TRBV27 and TRBJ1-1; TRBD1 matches 7 bases. After removal of 5 bases from V and 5 bases from J, the junction contained 5 bases not matched to a gene. CDR3 length: 13 residues. The germline V gene has CDR1 MNHEY and CDR2 SMNVEV (reference sequence). CDR3 amino acids: CASSPGGVTEAFF. In DNA form, the CDR3 reads TGTGCCAGCAGTCCAGGGGGTGTTACTGAAGCTTTCTTT.

The gene calls are TRBV6-5 and TRBJ1-2; no clear D gene. The CDR3 runs to 14 residues. Trimming took off 2 bases at V and 4 bases at J, with 11 bases between the two ends. Per the germline V gene, CDR1 is MNHEY and CDR2 is SVGAGI. The CDR3 sequence is CASSYDSAPYGYTF. CDR3 nucleotides: TGTGCCAGCAGTTACGACTCAGCACCCTATGGCTACACCTTC.